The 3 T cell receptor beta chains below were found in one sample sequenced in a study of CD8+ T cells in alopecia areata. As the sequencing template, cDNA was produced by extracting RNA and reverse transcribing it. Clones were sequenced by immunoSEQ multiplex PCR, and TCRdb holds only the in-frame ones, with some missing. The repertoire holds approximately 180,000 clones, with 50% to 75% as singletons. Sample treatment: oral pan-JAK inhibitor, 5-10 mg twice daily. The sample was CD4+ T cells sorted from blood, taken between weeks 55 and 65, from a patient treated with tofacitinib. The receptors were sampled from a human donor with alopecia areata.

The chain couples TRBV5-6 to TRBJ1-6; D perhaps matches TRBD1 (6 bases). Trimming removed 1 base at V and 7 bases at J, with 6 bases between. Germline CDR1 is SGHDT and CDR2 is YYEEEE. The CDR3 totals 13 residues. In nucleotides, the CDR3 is TGTGCCAGCAGCTTGACAGGGAATTCACCCCTCCACTTT. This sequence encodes CASSLTGNSPLHF.

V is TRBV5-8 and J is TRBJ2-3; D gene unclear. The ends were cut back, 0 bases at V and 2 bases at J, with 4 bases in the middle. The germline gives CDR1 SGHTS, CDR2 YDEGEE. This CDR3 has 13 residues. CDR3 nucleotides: TGTGCCAGCAGCTTGGACACCACAGATACGCAGTATTTT. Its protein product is CASSLDTTDTQYF. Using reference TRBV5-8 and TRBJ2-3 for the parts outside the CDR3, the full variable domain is EAGVTQSPTHLIKTRGQQATLRCSPISGHTSVYWYQQALGLGLQFLLWYDEGEERNRGNFPPRFSGRQFPNYSSELNVNALELEDSALYLCASSLDTTDTQYFGPGTRLTVL.

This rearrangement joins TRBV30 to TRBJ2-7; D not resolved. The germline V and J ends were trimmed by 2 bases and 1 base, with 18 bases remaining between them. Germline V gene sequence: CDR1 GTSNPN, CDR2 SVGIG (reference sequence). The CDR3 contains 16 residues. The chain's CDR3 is CAWSTPTRTVSYEQYF. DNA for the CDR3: TGTGCCTGGAGTACCCCGACCCGGACCGTATCCTACGAGCAGTACTTC.